Listed below are T cell receptor beta chains from one sample, sequenced in a study of cytomegalovirus exposure and HLA in healthy donors. Assay: immunoSEQ multiplex PCR; the TCRdb copy retains only in-frame clones and omits some. The repertoire holds over 250,000 clones, with just over 85% as singletons. Input material: PBMCs. The receptors here all came from a man aged 35-49 years in good health and CMV-seropositive. Each CDR3 is given with its conserved first and last residue. The D gene is left open where the match is weak. A clone size is listed for some rows: how often the clone was seen (once, few, many), or a class if it is expanded.

CDR3 length | D gene | J gene | V gene | clone size | CDR3 protein | CDR3 DNA
14 | NA | TRBJ1-5 | TRBV9 | NA | CASSVTDSNQPQHF | TGTGCCAGCAGCGTAACAGATAGCAATCAGCCCCAGCATTTT
15 | TRBD2 | TRBJ2-7 | TRBV5-1 | NA | CASSLDGTSIYEQYF | TGCGCCAGCAGCTTGGATGGGACTAGCATTTACGAGCAGTACTTC
12 | NA | TRBJ1-3 | TRBV7-9 | NA | CATLFSGNTIYF | TGTGCCACCCTCTTCTCTGGAAACACCATATATTTT
17 | TRBD1 | TRBJ1-2 | TRBV28 | NA | CASSLWGDRGRLYGYTF | TGTGCCAGCAGTTTATGGGGGGACAGGGGGCGTCTCTATGGCTACACCTTC
15 | TRBD2 | TRBJ2-1 | TRBV28 | NA | CASSLIAGGLNEQFF | TGTGCCAGCAGTTTGATAGCGGGAGGTTTGAATGAGCAGTTCTTC
15 | TRBD1 | TRBJ2-7 | TRBV5-6 | NA | CASSATGTGRNEQYF | TGTGCCAGCAGCGCCACCGGGACAGGGAGGAACGAGCAGTACTTC
14 | NA | TRBJ1-2 | TRBV18 | NA | CASSPRVGQALYTF | TGTGCCAGCTCGCCCCGGGTGGGGCAGGCCCTCTACACCTTC
15 | NA | TRBJ2-1 | TRBV27 | NA | CASSSGMVSYNEQFF | TGTGCCAGCAGTTCAGGGATGGTCTCCTACAATGAGCAGTTCTTC
17 | NA | TRBJ1-1 | TRBV7-3 | NA | CASSSPRQGHRNTEAFF | TGTGCCAGCAGCTCCCCCCGCCAGGGACATAGGAACACTGAAGCTTTCTTT
12 | NA | TRBJ1-1 | TRBV28 | NA | CASRRVDTEAFF | TGTGCCAGCAGGAGGGTGGACACTGAAGCTTTCTTT
14 | NA | TRBJ2-7 | TRBV7-9 | NA | CASSLTGGSYEQYF | TGTGCCAGCAGCTTGACAGGAGGATCCTACGAGCAGTACTTC
14 | TRBD2 | TRBJ2-7 | TRBV6-1 | NA | CASETSGSHYEQYF | TGTGCCAGTGAGACTAGCGGGAGCCACTACGAGCAGTACTTC
16 | TRBD1 | TRBJ2-1 | TRBV27 | NA | CASSLYGTGVVNEQFF | TGTGCCAGCAGTTTATACGGGACAGGGGTCGTGAATGAGCAGTTCTTC
16 | NA | TRBJ2-7 | TRBV1 | NA | CTSSQVPSGRIHEQYF | TGCACCAGCAGCCAGGTTCCTAGCGGGAGAATCCACGAGCAGTACTTC
16 | TRBD2 | TRBJ2-1 | TRBV28 | NA | CASSSGLAGFDNEQFF | TGTGCCAGCAGTTCGGGACTAGCGGGATTCGACAATGAGCAGTTCTTC
15 | NA | TRBJ2-3 | TRBV29-1 | NA | CSVDSASLSTDTQYF | TGCAGCGTTGACTCCGCTAGCCTGAGCACAGATACGCAGTATTTT
15 | TRBD1 | TRBJ2-7 | TRBV6-5 | few | CASSPRGQGTYEQYF | TGTGCCAGCAGCCCAAGAGGACAGGGGACCTACGAGCAGTACTTC
14 | NA | TRBJ2-5 | TRBV2 | NA | CASRDTGTQETQYF | TGTGCCAGCAGAGATACAGGAACTCAAGAGACCCAGTACTTC
12 | NA | TRBJ2-3 | TRBV18 | NA | CASSLPPDTQYF | TGTGCCAGCTCCCTCCCCCCAGATACGCAGTATTTT
18 | NA | TRBJ1-3 | TRBV5-5 | NA | CASSSRTFPSSSGNTIYF | TGTGCCAGCAGCTCGAGGACTTTCCCTTCCAGCTCTGGAAACACCATATATTTT
15 | NA | TRBJ1-1 | TRBV12-2 | NA | CASRLVIQGDTEAFF | TGTGCAAGTCGCTTAGTGATACAGGGGGACACTGAAGCTTTCTTT
18 | NA | TRBJ2-5 | TRBV28 | NA | CASIKSSGASFSQETQYF | TGTGCCAGCATCAAATCCTCAGGGGCATCCTTCTCTCAAGAGACCCAGTACTTC
15 | NA | TRBJ1-3 | TRBV5-4 | few | CASSLAPGLGNTIYF | TGTGCCAGCAGCTTGGCCCCGGGACTCGGAAACACCATATATTTT
13 | NA | TRBJ1-1 | TRBV28 | few | CASSPQDFPEAFF | TGTGCCAGCAGCCCTCAGGATTTTCCTGAAGCTTTCTTT
16 | TRBD2 | TRBJ2-5 | TRBV7-2 | NA | CASSLWLAGVTETQYF | TGTGCCAGCAGCTTATGGTTAGCGGGAGTGACGGAGACCCAGTACTTC
15 | TRBD2 | TRBJ2-1 | TRBV28 | NA | CASSYLAGDYNEQFF | TGTGCCAGCAGTTATCTAGCGGGAGACTACAATGAGCAGTTCTTC
15 | TRBD2 | TRBJ2-1 | TRBV5-1 | few | CASSRGLAGVGEQFF | TGCGCCAGCAGCCGGGGACTAGCGGGAGTAGGTGAGCAGTTCTTC
14 | NA | TRBJ1-2 | TRBV27 | NA | CASSAPGHIYGYTF | TGTGCCAGCAGTGCCCCGGGACACATCTATGGCTACACCTTC
14 | TRBD2 | TRBJ2-7 | TRBV6-5 | few | CASRPRRETYEQYF | TGTGCCAGCAGGCCCCGGCGGGAGACCTACGAGCAGTACTTC
15 | NA | TRBJ1-1 | TRBV19 | NA | CASSISRTNVAEAFF | TGTGCCAGTAGTATTAGTCGGACAAATGTAGCTGAAGCTTTCTTT
14 | TRBD1 | TRBJ1-1 | TRBV7-7 | NA | CASSPWTGNTEAFF | TGTGCTAGCAGCCCTTGGACAGGGAACACTGAAGCTTTCTTT
13 | NA | TRBJ1-6 | TRBV5-6 | NA | CASGTSYNSPLHF | TGTGCCAGCGGGACTTCCTATAATTCACCCCTCCACTTT
14 | TRBD1 | TRBJ1-1 | TRBV7-8 | NA | CASTKTTGALEAFF | TGTGCCAGCACCAAAACGACAGGGGCCCTTGAAGCTTTCTTT
15 | TRBD2 | TRBJ2-7 | TRBV6-5 | few | CASSYWTSGSYEQYF | TGTGCCAGCAGTTACTGGACTAGCGGCTCCTACGAGCAGTACTTC
13 | NA | TRBJ2-7 | TRBV13 | NA | CASSLDSGNEQYF | TGTGCCAGCAGCTTAGATTCGGGGAACGAGCAGTACTTC
14 | TRBD1 | TRBJ2-2 | TRBV5-5 | NA | CASKGTVNTGELFF | TGTGCCAGCAAGGGGACAGTGAACACCGGGGAGCTGTTTTTT
15 | NA | TRBJ2-1 | TRBV7-9 | NA | CASSLGGYGDNEQFF | TGTGCCAGCAGCTTAGGGGGCTATGGAGACAATGAGCAGTTCTTC
14 | NA | TRBJ2-5 | TRBV6-5 | once | CASSYSGEWETQYF | TGTGCCAGCAGTTACTCCGGGGAATGGGAGACCCAGTACTTC